These 14 T cell receptor beta chains came from one sample sequenced in a study of T cell responses to AZD1222 COVID-19 vaccine. Sequencing was performed with immunoSEQ multiplex PCR; in TCRdb, only in-frame clones are kept and a portion is missing. The sample has approximately 260,000 clones, more than 80% seen once. The starting material was peripheral blood, obtained on day 0 of AZD1222 vaccination. These receptors all stem from an adult in good health.

This rearrangement joins TRBV5-4 to TRBJ2-2, with D uncertain. V was clipped by 2 bases and J by 2 bases, with 10 bases between them. The germline CDR1 and CDR2 sequences are SGHNT and YYREEE (reference sequence). This CDR3 has 15 residues. CDR3 sequence reads: CASSFGQSNTGELFF. CDR3 coding DNA: TGTGCCAGCAGCTTCGGGCAGAGCAACACCGGGGAGCTGTTTTTT. Based on the CDR3 plus reference TRBV5-4 and TRBJ2-2, the full variable domain is ETGVTQSPTHLIKTRGQQVTLRCSSQSGHNTVSWYQQALGQGPQFIFQYYREEENGRGNFPPRFSGLQFPNYSSELNVNALELDDSALYLCASSFGQSNTGELFFGEGSRLTVL.

This clone was picked up one time. The chain recombines TRBV7-3 with TRBJ2-3; 8 nucleotides agree with TRBD1. The ends lost 4 bases at V and 5 bases at J; junction bases unmatched: 5. CDR3 length: 14 amino acids. Germline V gene data show CDR1 as SGHTA and CDR2 as FQGTGA. The CDR3 protein is CASSYRRGQDTQYF. The CDR3 nucleotides read TGTGCCAGCAGCTACCGCAGGGGGCAAGATACGCAGTATTTT. Supplemented by reference TRBV7-3 and TRBJ2-3, the full variable domain reads GAGVSQTPSNKVTEKGKYVELRCDPISGHTALYWYRQSLGQGPEFLIYFQGTGAADDSGLPNDRFFAVRPEGSVSTLKIQRTERGDSAVYLCASSYRRGQDTQYFGPGTRLTVL.

This chain joins TRBV19 and TRBJ1-2; D not resolved. The CDR3 contains 15 residues. V lost 0 bases to trimming and J lost 8 bases, with 16 bases between them. CDR1 LNHDA and CDR2 SQIVND come from the germline V gene (reference sequence). The CDR3 DNA sequence: TGTGCCAGTAGTATAGATCGTGGAGGGTTTAGCGGCTACACCTTC. It is translated as CASSIDRGGFSGYTF.

The chain employs TRBV30 and TRBJ2-1; a weak D match, TRBD2 (5 bases). Trimming took 0 bases from V and 6 from J, leaving 9 bases between them. Germline assignment: CDR1 GTSNPN and CDR2 SVGIG (reference sequence). This CDR3 is 13 amino acids long. The CDR3 bases are TGTGCCTGGAGTGTATGGAGCGGCAATGAGCAGTTCTTC. Translated: CAWSVWSGNEQFF. Full variable domain (rest looked up from reference TRBV30 and TRBJ2-1): SQTIHQWPATLVQPVGSPLSLECTVEGTSNPNLYWYRQAAGRGLQLLFYSVGIGQISSEVPQNLSASRPQDRQFILSSKKLLLSDSGFYLCAWSVWSGNEQFFGPGTRLTVL.

V usage is TRBV20-1 and J usage is TRBJ1-2, with a weak D call TRBD1 (5 bases). Per the germline V gene, CDR1 is DFQATT and CDR2 is SNEGSKA (reference sequence). This CDR3 contains 11 residues. The V gene lost 6 bases and the J gene lost 4 bases, with 9 bases spanning the gap. For the CDR3, the DNA is TGCAGTGCCCCCGGGGCCTATGGCTACACCTTC. Translated: CSAPGAYGYTF.

The chain has TRBV28 and TRBJ1-2; maybe TRBD1 (5 bases). V shed 3 bases and J shed 8 bases, with 16 bases lying between them. In germline, CDR1 is MDHEN, CDR2 SYDVKM. CDR3 length equals 14 residues. The CDR3 DNA follows: TGTGCCAGCAGTTTGTATGCCAGACAGTCGGGCTACACCTTC. This sequence encodes CASSLYARQSGYTF.

The chain links TRBV7-9 to TRBJ2-7; 10 nucleotides line up with TRBD1. The V segment lost 6 bases and the J segment 5 bases; nucleotides outside the gene matches: 4. Germline loops: CDR1 SEHNR, CDR2 FQNEAQ (reference sequence). CDR3 length: 13 residues. The CDR3, as DNA: TGTGCCAGCAGGACAGGGGGCGGGAACGAGCAGTACTTC. Its protein product is CASRTGGGNEQYF.

The rearrangement links TRBV2 to TRBJ1-5; 8 bases are a match to TRBD1. The V segment lost 5 bases and the J segment 5 bases; nucleotides outside the gene matches: 8. The V gene's germline CDR1 is SNHLY and CDR2 FYNNEI. The CDR3 contains 15 residues. As DNA, the CDR3 is TGTGCCAGCAGTTCCTTGACAGGGGTTGATCAGCCCCAGCATTTT. Translating it yields CASSSLTGVDQPQHF.

The chain links TRBV28 to TRBJ2-7, with 11 nucleotides matching TRBD2. This CDR3 has 16 amino acids. Germline V gene data show CDR1 as MDHEN and CDR2 as SYDVKM. The trim removed 5 bases at V and 2 bases at J, leaving 8 bases unmatched. The CDR3 is CASSQASGRYTYEQYF. In DNA form, the CDR3 reads TGTGCCAGCAGTCAAGCTAGCGGGAGGTACACCTACGAGCAGTACTTC.

This chain uses TRBV3-1 (or the pseudogene TRBV3-2) with TRBJ2-2, with a tentative D call TRBD1 (5 bases). CDR1 LGHDT and CDR2 YNNKEL come from the germline V gene (reference sequence). The CDR3 has 14 amino acids. V was cut by 6 bases and J by 6 bases, with 14 bases left in between. CDR3 residues: CASSPGPFSGELFF. The CDR3 nucleotides read TGTGCCAGCAGTCCAGGGCCCTTTTCCGGGGAGCTGTTTTTT.

The V and J genes are TRBV7-9 and TRBJ1-4; the D is unclear. Per the germline V gene, CDR1 is SEHNR and CDR2 is FQNEAQ (reference sequence). Trimming removed 0 bases at V and 5 bases at J, with 10 bases between. The CDR3 is 15 amino acids. The CDR3 loop is CASSLAGIVNEKLFF. DNA of the CDR3: TGTGCCAGCAGCTTAGCGGGGATAGTCAATGAAAAACTGTTTTTT.

The chain carries TRBV11-3 and TRBJ2-7, with D perhaps TRBD2 (6 bases). Looked up from germline, CDR1 is SGHNT and CDR2 is YENEEA. The CDR3 spans 13 residues. Trimming removed 5 bases at V and 5 bases at J, with 13 bases between. In DNA, the CDR3 is TGTGCCAGCAGCCTATCGGCGGGGCACGAGCAGTACTTC. Translated, it gives CASSLSAGHEQYF.

This clone appeared a single time. V usage is TRBV5-1 and J usage is TRBJ1-4, with 7 positions matching TRBD1. The CDR3 contains 15 residues. Germline lookup yields CDR1 SGHRS and CDR2 YFSETQ. Losses at the gene ends were 6 bases for V and 7 bases for J; bases not matched to a gene: 12. CDR3 coding DNA: TGCGCCAGCACCAATTTGAGGGGGCGAGGTGAAAAACTGTTTTTT. Translated: CASTNLRGRGEKLFF.

The chain links TRBV28 to TRBJ1-5; D is unresolved. V lost 5 bases and J 4 bases, leaving 18 bases between the germline ends. CDR1 is MDHEN and CDR2 is SYDVKM in the germline V gene. The CDR3 runs to 16 residues. CDR3 in amino acids: CASSPRVPKRNQPQHF. CDR3 DNA: TGTGCCAGCAGTCCACGGGTCCCAAAGCGGAATCAGCCCCAGCATTTT.